Shown below are 15 T cell receptor beta chains from a single sample sequenced in a study of T cells in Graves' hyperthyroidism and ophthalmopathy. TCR beta CDR3 sequences were amplified from RNA transcripts. HTBI primers were used for first-round RT-PCR of the TCR CDR3. TCRdb re-called the multiplex PCR reads with MiXCR, one entry per CDR3 protein. There are about 640,000 distinct CDR3 sequences in the sample; around 21% occur only once, and 34% lies in the top ten. Sequencing was performed on blood. The receptors come from a man younger than 40 with Graves' ophthalmopathy.

The table lists this clonotype with a few counts. CDR3 sequence: CATSRDPQGRGYTF. In DNA, the CDR3 is TGTGCCACCAGCAGAGATCCACAGGGGCGAGGCTACACCTTC. The chain joins TRBV15 to TRBJ1-2, with 7 bases identical to TRBD1. The CDR3 totals 14 residues. The junction had 6 bases not matched to a gene; V was cut back by 0 bases and J by 8 bases. Germline V gene sequence: CDR1 LNHNV, CDR2 YYDKDF (reference sequence).

This clonotype was recorded a few times. This chain uses TRBV7-9 with TRBJ2-1, with 9 bases lining up with TRBD2. CDR3 length: 14 residues. The V gene's germline CDR1 is SEHNR and CDR2 FQNEAQ (reference sequence). The J segment lost 7 bases and the V segment lost 5 bases, leaving 6 bases of the junction unmatched. DNA of the CDR3: TGTGCCAGCAGCCCCATCACTAGCGGGAATGAGCAGTTCTTC. Translated, it gives CASSPITSGNEQFF.

The V call is TRBV28, the J call TRBJ2-4; D not certain. Germline V lookup: CDR1 MDHEN, CDR2 SYDVKM. V was clipped by 8 bases and J by 15 bases, with 23 bases between them. This CDR3 region has 13 residues. As DNA, the CDR3 is TGTGCCAGCTCAATAGCCATGGGCAAGGGCTGGTACTTC. Amino acid sequence: CASSIAMGKGWYF.

This clonotype turned up a few times. The V and J genes are TRBV6-2 or TRBV6-3 and TRBJ2-2; 7 nucleotides line up with TRBD1. J lost 0 bases, V lost 6 bases, and 1 base had no gene match. Germline V lookup: CDR1 MNHEY, CDR2 SVGEGT. The CDR3 covers 14 residues. Here the CDR3 reads CASRGTANTGELFF. The DNA of the CDR3 is TGTGCCAGCAGAGGGACAGCGAACACCGGGGAGCTGTTTTTT.

In regard to this clonotype: A single base separates this from a much larger clone, so it may be a read error. The CDR3 sequence is CASSLDTSTSDTQYF. Written as DNA, the CDR3 is TGCGCCAGCAGCTTGGACACTAGCACCTCAGATACGCAGTATTTT. This chain uses TRBV5-1 with TRBJ2-3; a weak D match, TRBD2 (6 bases). Trimming left V 0 bases short and J 4 bases short, with 12 bases between. CDR1 and CDR2 from the germline V gene are SGHRS and YFSETQ. The CDR3 covers 15 residues. Looking up the rest from reference TRBV5-1 and TRBJ2-3 gives the full variable domain: KAGVTQTPRYLIKTRGQQVTLSCSPISGHRSVSWYQQTPGQGLQFLFEYFSETQRNKGNFPGRFSGRQFSNSRSEMNVSTLELGDSALYLCASSLDTSTSDTQYFGPGTRLTVL.

The V gene is TRBV11-1, the J gene TRBJ2-7; D is unclear. Deletions cut 6 bases from V and 0 bases from J, with 12 bases between. The CDR3 length is 14 residues. Germline V gene sequence: CDR1 SGHAT, CDR2 FQDESV (reference sequence). The CDR3 nucleotides read TGTGCCAGCAGTGAGTCAGGAATCTCCTACGAGCAGTACTTC. It codes for CASSESGISYEQYF.

The chain links TRBV30 to TRBJ2-2; D remains unclear. V was trimmed by 4 bases and J by 6 bases, leaving 9 bases between them. Germline assignment: CDR1 GTSNPN and CDR2 SVGIG (reference sequence). CDR3 length: 12 amino acids. DNA of the CDR3: TGTGCCTGGACAGGTCCCTCCGGGGAGCTGTTTTTT. It translates to CAWTGPSGELFF.

The chain employs TRBV12-3 or TRBV12-4 and TRBJ2-5, with D tentatively TRBD1 or TRBD2 (5 bases each). V was clipped by 1 base and J by 7 bases, with 7 bases between them. CDR3 length: 12 residues. CDR3 bases: TGTGCCAGCAGTTTAGGGGACCGGACCCAGTACTTC. This sequence encodes CASSLGDRTQYF.

The chain recombines TRBV2 with TRBJ2-2; D gene unclear. The CDR3 spans 15 residues. V was cut by 2 bases and J by 1 base, with 8 bases left in between. Germline lookup yields CDR1 SNHLY and CDR2 FYNNEI. The CDR3 DNA sequence: TGTGCCAGCAGTGAATCCGGTTTGAACACCGGGGAGCTGTTTTTT. Protein: CASSESGLNTGELFF.

This clonotype has ten or more counts. V usage is TRBV27 and J usage is TRBJ2-7, with D possibly being TRBD1 (6 bases). The CDR3 has 16 amino acids. The germline CDR1 and CDR2 sequences are MNHEY and SMNVEV (reference sequence). V dropped 0 bases and J dropped 1 base, with 13 bases sitting between them. The CDR3 reads CASSLSQGTISYEQYF. In DNA form, the CDR3 reads TGTGCCAGCAGTTTATCCCAGGGGACCATATCCTACGAGCAGTACTTC.

Only a few counts were recorded for this clonotype. The chain is built from TRBV11-2 and TRBJ2-3, with D perhaps being TRBD1 or TRBD2 (5 bases each). V lost 3 bases to trimming and J lost 6 bases, with 19 bases between them. The length of the CDR3 is 16 residues. Germline V gene lookup returns CDR1 SGHAT and CDR2 FQNNGV. The CDR3 DNA sequence: TGTGCCAGCAGCTTGAAAAGCGGCTGGGGGATGGATACGCAGTATTTT. It specifies CASSLKSGWGMDTQYF.

This clonotype has a count of ten or more. This chain uses TRBV11-2 with TRBJ2-3; D unresolved. The CDR3 runs to 14 residues. V was pared by 8 bases and J by 1 base, with 13 bases between. Germline loops: CDR1 SGHAT, CDR2 FQNNGV. DNA for the CDR3: TGTGCCAGCTCGGATCGTAAAGGCACAGATACGCAGTATTTT. This translates into CASSDRKGTDTQYF.

This clonotype occurred many times. V and J are TRBV28 and TRBJ2-3, with 7 bases aligning to TRBD2. Germline assignment: CDR1 MDHEN and CDR2 SYDVKM. The CDR3 is made up of 15 amino acids. After removal of 7 bases from V and 2 bases from J, the junction contained 9 bases not matched to a gene. The DNA for the CDR3 is TGTGCCAGCAACGCATTGAGCGGGGACACAGATACGCAGTATTTT. Amino acids: CASNALSGDTDTQYF.

This clonotype was observed a handful of times. The J gene is TRBJ2-2, the V gene TRBV2; maybe TRBD2 (6 bases). Trimming removed 11 bases from V and 4 bases from J, with 14 bases in between. Looked up from germline, CDR1 is SNHLY and CDR2 is FYNNEI. The CDR3 is 13 amino acids. CDR3 sequence: CAEERVGTGELFF. In nucleotides, the CDR3 is TGTGCCGAGGAGCGGGTCGGCACCGGGGAGCTGTTTTTT.

The chain links TRBV5-1 to TRBJ2-7; D is unresolved. The germline CDR1 and CDR2 sequences are SGHRS and YFSETQ. The germline V and J ends were trimmed by 2 bases and 1 base, with 10 bases remaining between them. The CDR3 has 14 residues. CDR3 amino acids: CASSLFGESYEQYF. Here the CDR3 DNA reads TGCGCCAGCAGCTTATTTGGGGAATCCTACGAGCAGTACTTC.